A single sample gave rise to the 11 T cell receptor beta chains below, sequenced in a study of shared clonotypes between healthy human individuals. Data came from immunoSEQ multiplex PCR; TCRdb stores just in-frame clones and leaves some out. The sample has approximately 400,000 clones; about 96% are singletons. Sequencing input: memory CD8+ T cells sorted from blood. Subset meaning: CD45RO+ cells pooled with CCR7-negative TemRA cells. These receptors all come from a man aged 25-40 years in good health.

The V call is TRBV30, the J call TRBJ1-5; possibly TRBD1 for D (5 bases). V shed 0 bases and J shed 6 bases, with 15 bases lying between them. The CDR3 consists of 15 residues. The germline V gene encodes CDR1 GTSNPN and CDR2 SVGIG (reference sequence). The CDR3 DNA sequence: TGTGCCTGGAGTGTGAAGGCGGGCGGGGGTCAGCCCCAGCATTTT. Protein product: CAWSVKAGGGQPQHF.

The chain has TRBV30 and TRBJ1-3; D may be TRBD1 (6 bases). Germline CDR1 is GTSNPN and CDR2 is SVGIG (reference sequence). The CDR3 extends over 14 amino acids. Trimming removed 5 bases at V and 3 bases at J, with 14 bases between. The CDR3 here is CAWDFRGGGNTIYF. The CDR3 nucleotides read TGTGCCTGGGACTTCAGGGGAGGTGGAAACACCATATATTTT.

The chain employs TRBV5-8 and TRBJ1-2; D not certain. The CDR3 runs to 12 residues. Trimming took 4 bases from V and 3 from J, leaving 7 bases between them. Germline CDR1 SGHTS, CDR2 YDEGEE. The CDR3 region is CASSKGHYGYTF. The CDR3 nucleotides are TGTGCCAGCAGCAAAGGGCACTATGGCTACACCTTC.

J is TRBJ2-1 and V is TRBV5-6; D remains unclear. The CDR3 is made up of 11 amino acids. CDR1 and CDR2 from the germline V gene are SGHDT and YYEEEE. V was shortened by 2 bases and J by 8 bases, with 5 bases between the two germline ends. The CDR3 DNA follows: TGTGCCAGCAGCTTTTTGCATGAGCAGTTCTTC. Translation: CASSFLHEQFF.

This chain's CDR3 is CAWVGNTIYF. In DNA form, the CDR3 reads TGTGCCTGGGTGGGAAACACCATATATTTT. The chain combines TRBV30 with TRBJ1-3; D not resolved. V lost 5 bases to trimming and J lost 4 bases, with 3 bases between them. The CDR3 totals 10 residues. In germline, CDR1 is GTSNPN, CDR2 SVGIG (reference sequence).

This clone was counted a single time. CDR3 loop: CASSWGQYGYTF. DNA of the CDR3: TGTGCCAGCAGTTGGGGACAGTATGGCTACACCTTC. This sequence joins TRBV28 and TRBJ1-2; 7 bases agree with TRBD1. Germline loops: CDR1 MDHEN, CDR2 SYDVKM. V was pared by 4 bases and J by 5 bases, with 1 base of the junction left unmatched. CDR3 size: 12 residues.

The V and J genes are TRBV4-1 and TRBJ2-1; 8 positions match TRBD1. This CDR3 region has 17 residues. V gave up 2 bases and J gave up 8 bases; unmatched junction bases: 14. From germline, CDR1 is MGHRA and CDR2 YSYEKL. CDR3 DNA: TGCGCCAGCAGCCAATCCCCTTGGGACAGGTCTTCGTATGAGCAGTTCTTC. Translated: CASSQSPWDRSSYEQFF.

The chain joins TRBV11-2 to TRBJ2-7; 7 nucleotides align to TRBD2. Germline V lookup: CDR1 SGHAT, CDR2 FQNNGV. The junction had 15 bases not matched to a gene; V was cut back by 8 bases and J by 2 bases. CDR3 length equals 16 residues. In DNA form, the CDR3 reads TGTGCCAGCCGCAAACCGGGCCTAGCGGAGGCCTACGAGCAGTACTTC. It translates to CASRKPGLAEAYEQYF.

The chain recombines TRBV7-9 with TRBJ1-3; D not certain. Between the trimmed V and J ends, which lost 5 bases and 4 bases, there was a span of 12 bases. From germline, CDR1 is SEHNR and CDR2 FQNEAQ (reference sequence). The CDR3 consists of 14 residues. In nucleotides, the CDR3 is TGTGCCAGCAGCCGCGCCGGGTCAGGAAACACCATATATTTT. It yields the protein CASSRAGSGNTIYF.

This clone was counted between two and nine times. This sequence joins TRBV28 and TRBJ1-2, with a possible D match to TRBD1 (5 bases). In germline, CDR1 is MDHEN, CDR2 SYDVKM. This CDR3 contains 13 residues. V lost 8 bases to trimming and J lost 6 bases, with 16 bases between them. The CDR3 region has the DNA TGTGCCAGCGGAACCGGGGGGTCCAATGGCTACACCTTC. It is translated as CASGTGGSNGYTF.

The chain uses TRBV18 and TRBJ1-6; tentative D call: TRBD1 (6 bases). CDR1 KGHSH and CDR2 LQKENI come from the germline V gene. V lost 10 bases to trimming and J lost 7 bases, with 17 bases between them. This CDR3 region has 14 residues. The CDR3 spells CAILEQGKNSPLHF. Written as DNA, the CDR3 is TGTGCCATCCTAGAACAGGGAAAGAATTCACCCCTCCACTTT.